This T cell receptor (beta chain) is from a study of CD8+ T cells in alopecia areata. Between the trimmed V and J ends, which lost 3 bases and 2 bases, there was a span of 11 bases. This CDR3 contains 14 residues. Germline assignment: CDR1 LNHDA and CDR2 SQIVND (reference sequence). RNA was isolated and reverse transcribed to cDNA, the sequencing template. Some clones are missing from TCRdb's copy, which holds only in-frame ones; the method was immunoSEQ multiplex PCR. The sample lists tens of thousands of clones; approximately 65% were seen once. A few counts support this clone. This TCR came from a human donor with alopecia areata. This chain links TRBV19 with TRBJ2-7; D call uncertain. Sequenced: NKG2D-high CD8+ T cells sorted from blood. In DNA form, the CDR3 reads TGTGCCAGTAGTATCCACCCAGGACCCTACGAGCAGTACTTC. Translated, it gives CASSIHPGPYEQYF.